The 11 T cell receptor beta chains below come from one sample, sequenced in a study of cytomegalovirus exposure and HLA in healthy donors. PCR employed 60 Vbeta and 13 Jbeta primers. TCRdb keeps only in-frame clones here, not all; method: immunoSEQ multiplex PCR. Among 140,000 to 150,000 clones listed, 65% to 85% were seen once. Sequencing was carried out using PBMCs. Every receptor here comes from a woman in her 40s in good health and CMV-seropositive.

J is TRBJ1-5 and V is TRBV5-4; 9 bases are a match to TRBD1. Germline-derived CDR1 and CDR2 are SGHNT and YYREEE (reference sequence). The trim removed 4 bases at V and 6 bases at J, leaving 8 bases unmatched. The CDR3 is 15 residues long. The CDR3 sequence: CASSVDRGDGQPQHF. The CDR3, as DNA: TGTGCCAGCAGCGTCGACAGGGGGGACGGTCAGCCCCAGCATTTT.

The V and J genes are TRBV28 and TRBJ2-6; a weak D match, TRBD1 (6 bases). V shed 7 bases and J shed 0 bases, with 16 bases lying between them. Germline lookup yields CDR1 MDHEN and CDR2 SYDVKM. The CDR3 has 17 amino acids. CDR3 loop: CASTLGQRSSGANVLTF. The DNA of the CDR3 is TGTGCCAGCACCCTAGGACAGAGAAGCTCTGGGGCCAACGTCCTGACTTTC.

The rearrangement joins TRBV11-2 to TRBJ2-7, with 9 bases lining up with TRBD2. Germline assignment: CDR1 SGHAT and CDR2 FQNNGV. The V segment lost 0 bases and the J segment 0 bases; nucleotides outside the gene matches: 9. CDR3 length: 18 residues. The CDR3 nucleotides are TGTGCCAGCAGCTTAGATCGCGCTAGCGGGACTTCCTCCTACGAGCAGTACTTC. Translated: CASSLDRASGTSSYEQYF.

V gene TRBV18 combines with J gene TRBJ2-5; D ambiguous. V gave up 4 bases and J gave up 1 base, with 10 bases separating them. CDR1 is KGHSH and CDR2 is LQKENI in the germline V gene. This CDR3 has 14 residues. CDR3 residues: CASSHDAAQETQYF. The CDR3 bases are TGTGCCAGCTCACACGACGCGGCCCAAGAGACCCAGTACTTC.

J is TRBJ1-6 and V is TRBV2, with 7 bases that match TRBD1. Germline-derived CDR1 and CDR2 are SNHLY and FYNNEI. V gave up 5 bases and J gave up 7 bases; unmatched junction bases: 5. This CDR3 comprises 14 residues. CDR3 bases: TGTGCCAGCAGTTATAGGGGGCTAAATTCACCCCTCCACTTT. Translating it yields CASSYRGLNSPLHF.

This chain joins TRBV10-3 and TRBJ2-2, with D perhaps matching TRBD1 (6 bases). The CDR3 is 12 residues long. From germline, CDR1 is ENHRY and CDR2 SYGVKD. Trimming pared 5 bases from V and 6 bases from J, leaving 7 bases between. CDR3 protein: CAISTGPGELFF. Here the CDR3 DNA reads TGTGCCATCAGTACAGGGCCCGGGGAGCTGTTTTTT.

The J gene is TRBJ2-3, the V gene TRBV5-1, with D possibly being TRBD2 (6 bases). V lost 0 bases and J 4 bases, leaving 9 bases between the germline ends. The CDR3 has 14 residues. Germline values: CDR1 SGHRS, CDR2 YFSETQ. CDR3 sequence (DNA): TGCGCCAGCAGCTTGGTGCCGGGGGCAGATACGCAGTATTTT. Residues: CASSLVPGADTQYF.

The chain combines TRBV15 with TRBJ1-5; maybe TRBD1 (5 bases). V was shortened by 0 bases and J by 7 bases, with 13 bases between the two germline ends. CDR3 length: 15 amino acids. CDR1 is LNHNV, CDR2 YYDKDF, per germline (reference sequence). The CDR3 nucleotides are TGTGCCACCAGCAGAGATCTGGGGGGTTCCCAGCCCCAGCATTTT. It codes for CATSRDLGGSQPQHF.

The J gene is TRBJ1-4, the V gene TRBV9; D possibly corresponds to TRBD1 (6 bases). Germline V lookup: CDR1 SGDLS, CDR2 YYNGEE. The CDR3 loop spans 15 amino acids. V was cut by 4 bases and J by 0 bases, with 10 bases left in between. The CDR3 DNA sequence: TGTGCCAGCAGCAAACAGGGCTCAACTAATGAAAAACTGTTTTTT. It specifies CASSKQGSTNEKLFF.

CDR3 sequence reads: CASSSDRFGSNQPQHF. In DNA, the CDR3 is TGTGCCAGCAGTTCGGACAGGTTTGGGAGCAATCAGCCCCAGCATTTT. The chain employs TRBV27 and TRBJ1-5; 7 bases map to TRBD1. The germline V gene has CDR1 MNHEY and CDR2 SMNVEV (reference sequence). There are 16 residues in the CDR3. Trimming removed 4 bases from V and 1 base from J; junction bases left unmatched: 7.

The V gene is TRBV2, the J gene TRBJ1-2, with 10 bases matching TRBD1. CDR1 SNHLY and CDR2 FYNNEI come from the germline V gene. The CDR3 has 15 amino acids. V lost 5 bases to trimming and J lost 5 bases; unmatched junction nucleotides: 8. As DNA, the CDR3 is TGTGCCAGCAGTCCTTCCGGGACAGGGGTTTATGGCTACACCTTC. Protein product: CASSPSGTGVYGYTF.